What follows are 24 T cell receptor beta chains derived from one specimen sequenced in a study of cytomegalovirus exposure and HLA in healthy donors (TCRdb year 2017). Library construction relied on the immunoSEQ multiplex PCR assay. For the multiplex PCR, a mixture combining 60 forward primers for TCR Vbeta segments and 13 reverse primers for TCR Jbeta segments was used. TCRdb took this table from immuneACCESS and kept in-frame rearrangements with V and J called. Such tables lack part of the clones; where checked against another copy, unresolved V genes explain under half of the gap, and the rest is unexplained. The sample table contains approximately 160,000 clones; only one count was recorded for approximately 67% of them. The top ten clonotypes cover around 4.3% of the sample. The source material was PBMCs. These receptors originate from a woman aged 18-29 years in good health and CMV-seropositive.

CDR3 sequence: CASSAEGVSYNEQFF. The CDR3 coding sequence is TGTGCCAGCAGCGCCGAAGGGGTCTCCTACAATGAGCAGTTCTTC. The chain recombines TRBV9 with TRBJ2-1, with a tentative D call TRBD1 (5 bases). Trimming cost V 3 bases and J 0 bases, with 10 bases left between them. This CDR3 spans 15 amino acids. CDR1 is SGDLS and CDR2 is YYNGEE in the germline V gene.

The gene calls are TRBV4-3 and TRBJ2-7; D may be TRBD2 (5 bases). The germline V gene has CDR1 LGHNA and CDR2 YSLEER. The V end lost 4 bases, the J end lost 4 bases, and 14 bases lay between the germline ends. This CDR3 comprises 14 residues. CDR3 sequence reads: CASSPVKGGYEQYV. The CDR3 coding sequence is TGCGCCAGCAGCCCGGTTAAGGGCGGGTACGAGCAGTACGTC.

This clone turned up a few times. The V and J genes are TRBV12-5 and TRBJ2-1; tentatively, D is TRBD2 (6 bases). The V gene lost 9 bases and the J gene lost 7 bases, with 16 bases spanning the gap. From germline, CDR1 is LGHNT and CDR2 FRNRAP. The CDR3 is made up of 13 amino acids. CDR3 amino acids: CASRLDQYNEQFF. As DNA, the CDR3 is TGTGCTAGCCGACTAGACCAGTATAATGAGCAGTTCTTC.

CDR3 protein: CASKSRGGEIKGQFF. For the CDR3, the DNA is TGTGCCAGCAAGTCTCGCGGGGGGGAAATCAAGGGGCAGTTCTTC. The V call is TRBV2, the J call TRBJ2-1; 9 nucleotides agree with TRBD2. The CDR3 is made up of 15 amino acids. The ends lost 7 bases at V and 12 bases at J; junction bases unmatched: 16. The germline V gene encodes CDR1 SNHLY and CDR2 FYNNEI. The entire variable domain, with the rest obtained from reference TRBV2 and TRBJ2-1, is as follows: EPEVTQTPSHQVTQMGQEVILRCVPISNHLYFYWYRQILGQKVEFLVSFYNNEISEKSEIFDDQFSVERPDGSNFTLKIRSTKLEDSAMYFCASKSRGGEIKGQFFGPGTRLTVL.

This clone was seen only once. The chain couples TRBV9 to TRBJ2-3, with 7 positions matching TRBD1. Germline V gene data show CDR1 as SGDLS and CDR2 as YYNGEE. After removal of 4 bases from V and 3 bases from J, the junction contained 5 bases not matched to a gene. The CDR3 length is 14 residues. In nucleotides, the CDR3 is TGTGCCAGCAGCATCAACAGGGGTACAGATACGCAGTATTTT. Encoded protein: CASSINRGTDTQYF.

The chain links TRBV6-5 to TRBJ2-5; D is undetermined. Germline V CDR1 and CDR2: MNHEY, SVGAGI. The CDR3 loop spans 12 amino acids. Trimming pared 2 bases from V and 6 bases from J, leaving 7 bases between. The CDR3 loop is CASSYGDKTQYF. DNA for the CDR3: TGTGCCAGCAGTTACGGCGACAAGACCCAGTACTTC.

The rearrangement links TRBV2 to TRBJ2-3, with D unresolved. This CDR3 region has 12 residues. Germline loops: CDR1 SNHLY, CDR2 FYNNEI. The ends were cut back, 2 bases at V and 8 bases at J, with 8 bases in the middle. The CDR3 sequence is CASSEIAGTQYF. CDR3 nucleotides: TGTGCCAGCAGTGAAATCGCCGGTACGCAGTATTTT.

The chain employs TRBV6-1 and TRBJ1-5, with D perhaps matching TRBD1 (5 bases). Deletions cut 1 base from V and 2 bases from J, with 15 bases between. This CDR3 spans 17 amino acids. Germline V gene lookup returns CDR1 MNHNS and CDR2 SASEGT. The CDR3 nucleotides are TGTGCCAGCAGTGAAGAGGTTGCAGGGTATCGCAATCAGCCCCAGCATTTT. As protein: CASSEEVAGYRNQPQHF.

This rearrangement joins TRBV4-2 to TRBJ2-1; 8 positions match TRBD1. The CDR3 runs to 14 residues. V gave up 0 bases and J gave up 12 bases; unmatched junction bases: 7. Germline-derived CDR1 and CDR2 are LGHNA and YNFKEQ. In DNA form, the CDR3 reads TGTGCCAGCAGCCAAGATGCGACAGGGGTTTGGCAGTTCTTC. Translation: CASSQDATGVWQFF.

The chain uses TRBV28 and TRBJ2-3; D unclear. Trimming shortened V by 8 bases and J by 7 bases, and 4 bases separated the two germline ends. Germline assignment: CDR1 MDHEN and CDR2 SYDVKM. The CDR3 is 9 amino acids. For the CDR3, the DNA is TGTGCCAGCGGCAATACGCAGTATTTT. The encoded protein is CASGNTQYF.

This clone was found once. The chain links TRBV2 to TRBJ2-5; D not resolved. Germline loops: CDR1 SNHLY, CDR2 FYNNEI. V was trimmed by 3 bases and J by 4 bases, leaving 12 bases between them. The CDR3 covers 14 residues. CDR3 in amino acids: CASSDGVNGETQYF. CDR3 DNA sequence: TGTGCCAGCAGTGACGGAGTCAATGGAGAGACCCAGTACTTC. The entire variable domain, with the rest obtained from reference TRBV2 and TRBJ2-5, is as follows: EPEVTQTPSHQVTQMGQEVILRCVPISNHLYFYWYRQILGQKVEFLVSFYNNEISEKSEIFDDQFSVERPDGSNFTLKIRSTKLEDSAMYFCASSDGVNGETQYFGPGTRLLVL.

CDR3 DNA sequence: TGTGCCAGCAGGGGACGGGGGGGGTTGCAGGCTTTCTTT. Translation: CASRGRGGLQAFF. J is TRBJ1-1 and V is TRBV25-1, with a tentative D call TRBD1 (5 bases). Germline V CDR1 and CDR2: MGHDK, SYGVNS. The V gene lost 6 bases and the J gene lost 11 bases, with 19 bases spanning the gap. This CDR3 has 13 amino acids.

This clone has a handful of counts. CDR3 in DNA: TGCAGCGTTGAGAGACCGGGGACAGGGCGTTTATACTATGGCTACACCTTC. This sequence encodes CSVERPGTGRLYYGYTF. This chain joins TRBV29-1 and TRBJ1-2, with TRBD1 matching over 9 bases. The CDR3 consists of 17 residues. CDR1 is SQVTM and CDR2 is ANQGSEA in the germline V gene. The V gene end was trimmed by 3 bases and the J gene end by 3 bases; junction bases not matched to a gene: 14.

This clone was counted a few times. The rearrangement links TRBV5-1 to TRBJ2-6, with D possibly matching TRBD1 (7 bases). CDR1 and CDR2 (germline): SGHRS, YFSETQ. V lost 4 bases and J lost 0, with 17 bases in between. The CDR3 has 18 residues. CDR3 sequence (DNA): TGCGCCAGCAGCCAGGGGGGACCCCGCACCTCTGGGGCCAACGTCCTGACTTTC. Its translation is CASSQGGPRTSGANVLTF.

CDR3 loop: CSVSGTGASGNTIYF. In DNA form, the CDR3 reads TGCAGCGTGTCCGGGACAGGAGCATCTGGAAACACCATATATTTT. The rearrangement links TRBV29-1 to TRBJ1-3, with 8 bases identical to TRBD1. Looked up from germline, CDR1 is SQVTM and CDR2 is ANQGSEA. Germline trimming cut 6 bases from V and 1 base from J; bases unmatched to any gene: 8. This CDR3 is 15 amino acids long.

This sequence joins TRBV29-1 and TRBJ2-1; perhaps TRBD2 as D (6 bases). V was pared by 3 bases and J by 7 bases, with 19 bases between. The germline gives CDR1 SQVTM, CDR2 ANQGSEA. The CDR3 has 15 amino acids. The CDR3 sequence is CSVEVGGAQSNEQFF. The CDR3 DNA reads TGCAGCGTTGAGGTTGGCGGGGCCCAGTCAAATGAGCAGTTCTTC.

The count of this clone is one. This chain links TRBV7-2 with TRBJ1-6, with D possibly matching TRBD1 (5 bases). V was clipped by 1 base and J by 9 bases, with 19 bases between them. Germline CDR1 reads SGHTA; CDR2 reads FQGNSA. The length of the CDR3 is 17 residues. The CDR3 sequence is CASSLEGAGGSGSPLHF. The DNA of the CDR3 is TGTGCCAGCAGCTTAGAAGGGGCGGGAGGGTCCGGTTCACCCCTCCACTTT.

The chain is built from TRBV29-1 and TRBJ2-5; 9 nucleotides align to TRBD2. The end of the DNA fits TRBJ2-7 better, so the J call may be wrong. Germline V gene sequence: CDR1 SQVTM, CDR2 ANQGSEA. The CDR3 totals 13 residues. The CDR3 coding sequence is TGCAGCGTTGCGGCGGGAGGGCGTTACGAGCAGTACTTC. Encoded protein: CSVAAGGRYEQYF.

The chain couples TRBV6-6 to TRBJ2-2, with 12 bases aligning to TRBD2. V gave up 6 bases and J gave up 5 bases; unmatched junction bases: 7. Germline values: CDR1 MNHNY, CDR2 SVGAGI (reference sequence). The length of the CDR3 is 16 residues. The CDR3 region is CASRTRTSGDTGELFF. The CDR3 DNA reads as TGTGCCAGCAGGACGCGGACTAGCGGGGATACCGGGGAGCTGTTTTTT.

This clone was seen more than once but under ten times. The chain employs TRBV11-2 and TRBJ2-7; tentatively, D is TRBD2 (5 bases). The CDR3 spans 14 residues. In germline, CDR1 is SGHAT, CDR2 FQNNGV. Between the trimmed V and J ends, which lost 2 bases and 3 bases, there was a span of 11 bases. The CDR3 DNA reads as TGTGCCAGCAGCTTATTAGCGCCAAACTACGAGCAGTACTTC. It codes for CASSLLAPNYEQYF.

J is TRBJ2-3 and V is TRBV4-3; 7 bases map to TRBD2. Losses at the gene ends were 0 bases for V and 0 bases for J; bases not matched to a gene: 12. Germline V gene lookup returns CDR1 LGHNA and CDR2 YSLEER. The CDR3 consists of 19 residues. This CDR3 is CASSQDRLGSGVSTDTQYF. The CDR3 nucleotides read TGCGCCAGCAGCCAAGACCGGCTCGGGAGCGGGGTGAGCACAGATACGCAGTATTTT.

The chain recombines TRBV6-5 with TRBJ2-5; D not resolved. With 2 bases removed from V and 2 bases from J, the gap between germline ends came to 9 bases. The CDR3 is 14 amino acids. Germline CDR1 reads MNHEY; CDR2 reads SVGAGI. The CDR3 here is CASSYALRQETQYF. CDR3 DNA: TGTGCCAGCAGTTACGCGCTACGACAAGAGACCCAGTACTTC.

This chain connects TRBV6-1 to TRBJ1-1; no reliable D call. Germline CDR1 reads MNHNS; CDR2 reads SASEGT. V was clipped by 1 base and J by 7 bases, with 10 bases between them. The CDR3 is made up of 13 amino acids. CDR3 amino acids: CASSEGRRLEAFF. The CDR3 DNA is TGTGCCAGCAGTGAAGGTCGGCGGCTTGAAGCTTTCTTT.

V and J are TRBV6-5 and TRBJ2-7; 10 bases line up with TRBD1. Trimming took 6 bases from V and 4 from J; bases not matched to a gene: 9. Germline CDR1 MNHEY, CDR2 SVGAGI. The CDR3 is made up of 15 amino acids. The CDR3 sequence: CASSLRDRGGYEQYF. As DNA, the CDR3 is TGTGCCAGCAGCCTCCGGGACAGGGGCGGATACGAGCAGTACTTC.